Listed below are T cell receptor beta chains from one sample, sequenced in a study of T-cell memory formation after mild COVID-19. MiXCR, applied by TCRdb to the 5' RACE reads, yields one record per CDR3 protein. The sample lists about 350,000 distinct CDR3 sequences, roughly an eighth seen once, with roughly 20% in the top ten. The sample consisted of PBMCs or a T cell subset sorted from them (not recorded which). These receptors were obtained from a man between 18 and 29 years old who had mild COVID-19 (a few samples of this study predate the infection). Cell type and time point are not known. CDR3s include the opening cysteine and the closing phenylalanine or tryptophan. D genes are given only for firm matches. Part of the rows lack a size; the others show once, few, many or a class for expanded clones.

d_call	j_call	v_call	clone_size	cdr3_nt	cdr3_aa
.	TRBJ2-3	TRBV20-1	many	TGCAGTGCCCAACTAGACACAGATACGCAGTATTTT	CSAQLDTDTQYF
TRBD2	TRBJ2-1	TRBV7-3	many	TGTGCCAGCAGCTTAGGGGCTAGCGGGGTCTATGAGCAGTTCTTC	CASSLGASGVYEQFF
.	TRBJ2-7	TRBV5-1	.	TGCGCCAGCAGCTTTATCGGGGACGAGCAGTACTTC	CASSFIGDEQYF
.	TRBJ2-7	TRBV30	many	TGTGCCTGGAGTGTCTGGGACGAGGGGGTCCACGAGCAGTACTTC	CAWSVWDEGVHEQYF
.	TRBJ1-2	TRBV2	.	TGTGCCAGCAATACAGGGACAACTGGGGGAGGCTACACCTTC	CASNTGTTGGGYTF
.	TRBJ1-1	TRBV5-1	many	TGCGCCAGCAGCTTTGAGGAGGGGGGCACTGAAGCTTTCTTT	CASSFEEGGTEAFF
.	TRBJ2-5	TRBV24-1	.	TGTGCCACCAGTGATTTTCCTCGGCGGGGTGGAGAGACCCAGTACTTC	CATSDFPRRGGETQYF
.	TRBJ1-6	TRBV12-5	few	TGTGCTAGTGGTTTGATGGGAGATCGGTCACCCCTCCACTTT	CASGLMGDRSPLHF
.	TRBJ2-1	TRBV10-3	.	TGTGCCATCCGACCAGAGGCGGGGGAGCAGTTCTTC	CAIRPEAGEQFF
TRBD1	TRBJ2-2	TRBV12-3/TRBV12-4	.	TGTGCCAGCAGATCGGGACAGGGCCGGACCGGGGAGCTGTTTTTT	CASRSGQGRTGELFF
.	TRBJ1-4	TRBV27	many	TGTGCCAGCAGTACCGAACCGGGACGACTAAATGAAAAACTGTTTTTT	CASSTEPGRLNEKLFF
.	TRBJ2-5	TRBV7-3	few	TGTGCCAGCAGCCCAGGGATCCGAGGGGAGACCCAGTACTTC	CASSPGIRGETQYF
TRBD2	TRBJ2-7	TRBV6-1	many	TGTGCCAGCAGTGAAGGAGTAGCGGGGACTTACGAGCAGTACTTC	CASSEGVAGTYEQYF
TRBD2	TRBJ2-3	TRBV2	many	TGTGCCAGCATTCCGGGGGGGCCAGATACGCAGTATTTT	CASIPGGPDTQYF
.	TRBJ2-1	TRBV9	.	TGTGCCAGCAGCGTACCACTGGGTGAGCAGTTCTTC	CASSVPLGEQFF
.	TRBJ1-5	TRBV4-1	.	TGCGCCAGCAGCGGCCCGAGTATGGCCCAGCATTTT	CASSGPSMAQHF
.	TRBJ2-1	TRBV7-2	few	TGTGCCAGCAGCTCCTATCACTTCACGAACGAAGACAATGAGCAGTTCTTC	CASSSYHFTNEDNEQFF